Below are 14 T cell receptor beta chains sequenced from a single sample in a study of cytomegalovirus exposure and HLA in healthy donors. The PCR contained 60 Vbeta and 13 Jbeta primers. Sequencing used immunoSEQ multiplex PCR; TCRdb keeps in-frame clones, though not all of them. The sample carries 170,000 or so clones, less than 85% recorded once. Sequencing was carried out using PBMCs. Receptors originate from a boy aged 5-17 years in good health and CMV-seronegative.

The rearrangement joins TRBV7-9 to TRBJ2-7, with D perhaps matching TRBD2 (7 bases). This CDR3 has 16 amino acids. V gave up 5 bases and J gave up 5 bases, with 22 bases separating them. Germline V lookup: CDR1 SEHNR, CDR2 FQNEAQ (reference sequence). The CDR3 reads CASSPKRFSGGDEQYF. CDR3 in DNA: TGTGCCAGCAGCCCTAAAAGGTTTTCGGGGGGCGACGAGCAGTACTTC.

The chain combines TRBV30 with TRBJ1-6; TRBD1 matches 9 bases. J was trimmed by 9 bases and V by 4 bases; bases with no gene match: 4. This CDR3 has 13 amino acids. Germline V CDR1 and CDR2: GTSNPN, SVGIG (reference sequence). The CDR3 loop reads CAWTGTGPSPLHF. For the CDR3, the DNA is TGTGCCTGGACCGGGACAGGGCCTTCACCCCTCCACTTT.

The chain uses TRBV9 and TRBJ2-5; 10 bases fit TRBD2. CDR1 is SGDLS and CDR2 is YYNGEE in the germline V gene. V was clipped by 3 bases and J by 2 bases; unmatched bases: 7. The CDR3 sequence is 16 residues long. CDR3 sequence (DNA): TGTGCCAGCAGCGCGCCGGGACTAGCGCCACAAGAGACCCAGTACTTC. This translates into CASSAPGLAPQETQYF.

This chain's CDR3 is CASSLDNRNSPLHF. The CDR3 region has the DNA TGCGCCAGCAGCTTGGACAACCGAAATTCACCCCTCCACTTT. V is TRBV5-1 and J is TRBJ1-6; D gene uncertain. This CDR3 is 14 amino acids long. Germline CDR1 is SGHRS and CDR2 is YFSETQ. Trimming removed 0 bases from V and 7 bases from J, with 8 bases in between.

There are a few counts of this clone. The chain uses TRBV11-2 and TRBJ2-7; TRBD2 agrees at 9 bases. Germline V CDR1 and CDR2: SGHAT, FQNNGV. The J segment lost 4 bases and the V segment lost 11 bases, leaving 12 bases of the junction unmatched. CDR3 size: 14 residues. CDR3: CAWSPGLAGYEQYF. As DNA, the CDR3 is TGTGCCTGGAGTCCGGGACTAGCTGGATACGAGCAGTACTTC.

There are a few counts of this clone. The J gene is TRBJ1-4, the V gene TRBV19; 10 positions match TRBD1. Germline V gene sequence: CDR1 LNHDA, CDR2 SQIVND (reference sequence). The CDR3 consists of 16 residues. The V segment lost 6 bases and the J segment 4 bases; nucleotides outside the gene matches: 8. CDR3 region: CASSPPGQGFNEKLFF. CDR3 DNA: TGTGCCAGTAGCCCACCGGGACAGGGGTTTAATGAAAAACTGTTTTTT.

This clone was detected a few times. This chain uses TRBV4-1 with TRBJ1-1, with D perhaps matching TRBD1 (6 bases). V lost 1 base and J lost 6, with 12 bases in between. The CDR3 covers 14 residues. Germline V gene data show CDR1 as MGHRA and CDR2 as YSYEKL. The CDR3 region has the DNA TGCGCCAGCAGCCAAGGGGGGGGGCGACCTGAAGCTTTCTTT. Amino acids: CASSQGGGRPEAFF.

The chain carries TRBV28 and TRBJ2-2, with 10 bases fitting TRBD1. Germline assignment: CDR1 MDHEN and CDR2 SYDVKM. CDR3 length: 20 amino acids. V gave up 6 bases and J gave up 1 base; unmatched junction bases: 17. CDR3 nucleotide sequence: TGTGCCAGCAGCTCAAACAGCCTGACAGGGGGCGCTTTGAACACCGGGGAGCTGTTTTTT. Translated, it gives CASSSNSLTGGALNTGELFF.

J is TRBJ1-5 and V is TRBV6-1; 7 nucleotides line up with TRBD1. The germline V gene has CDR1 MNHNS and CDR2 SASEGT. The CDR3 runs 15 residues. J was trimmed by 0 bases and V by 4 bases; bases with no gene match: 3. CDR3: CASSGQGRSNQPQHF. The CDR3 bases are TGTGCCAGCAGTGGACAGGGACGTAGCAATCAGCCCCAGCATTTT.

This clone was picked up a small number of times. The genes are TRBV6-5 and TRBJ1-2; a weak D match, TRBD1 (5 bases). This CDR3 region has 15 residues. Deletions cut 2 bases from V and 1 base from J, with 11 bases between. Germline lookup yields CDR1 MNHEY and CDR2 SVGAGI. The CDR3 reads CASSYQGGINYGYTF. The CDR3 DNA reads as TGTGCCAGCAGTTACCAGGGCGGGATTAACTATGGCTACACCTTC.

The chain couples TRBV5-6 to TRBJ1-5; D is ambiguous. V dropped 5 bases and J dropped 6 bases, with 21 bases sitting between them. Germline CDR1 reads SGHDT; CDR2 reads YYEEEE. This CDR3 is 16 amino acids long. The CDR3 loop is CASSQDSPERGQPQHF. The DNA of the CDR3 is TGTGCCAGCAGTCAGGATTCCCCGGAGCGGGGTCAGCCCCAGCATTTT.

This clone was detected a few times. The chain recombines TRBV6-1 with TRBJ2-7; D is possibly TRBD2 (5 bases). Trimming left V 7 bases short and J 5 bases short, with 21 bases between. Germline CDR1 MNHNS, CDR2 SASEGT. This CDR3 has 15 amino acids. The CDR3 region has the DNA TGTGCCAGCAATATCCCCCTGAGGCCCGGGGACGAGCAGTACTTC. Its protein product is CASNIPLRPGDEQYF.

The chain uses TRBV11-2 and TRBJ1-2; unclear D gene. The CDR3 loop spans 15 amino acids. The V end lost 5 bases, the J end lost 3 bases, and 16 bases lay between the germline ends. In germline, CDR1 is SGHAT, CDR2 FQNNGV. In DNA, the CDR3 is TGTGCCAGCAGCCCATCTTGGGGAGGGCACTATGGCTACACCTTC. It yields the protein CASSPSWGGHYGYTF.

As to this clone: Other DNA sequences in this sample translate to the same CDR3. The chain carries TRBV11-2 and TRBJ1-2, with D unresolved. This CDR3 has 15 amino acids. With 0 bases removed from V and 4 bases from J, the gap between germline ends came to 12 bases. Germline CDR1 SGHAT, CDR2 FQNNGV. The DNA for the CDR3 is TGTGCCAGCAGCTTAGATGCAGCACAGCTCTATGGCTACACCTTC. Translated: CASSLDAAQLYGYTF. Using reference TRBV11-2 and TRBJ1-2 for the parts outside the CDR3, the full variable domain is EAGVAQSPRYKIIEKRQSVAFWCNPISGHATLYWYQQILGQGPKLLIQFQNNGVVDDSQLPKDRFSAERLKGVDSTLKIQPAKLEDSAVYLCASSLDAAQLYGYTFGSGTRLTVV.